Listed below are T cell receptor beta chains from one sample, sequenced in a study of CD8 T cells in Susac syndrome. MiXCR, applied by TCRdb to the immunoSEQ multiplex PCR reads, yields one record per CDR3 protein. Among 200,000 to 250,000 distinct CDR3 sequences listed, roughly 93% were seen once. Input material: CD4+ T cells from PBMCs. The receptors were gathered from a human donor with Susac syndrome. Each CDR3 is given without its conserved first and last residue.

>TRBJ2-5|TRBV15
ATSRTSGGGRETQY
>TRBJ1-6|TRBV5-1
ASSLSGTGRSPLH
>TRBJ2-5|TRBV7-8
ASSFNRGGKETQY
>TRBJ2-3|TRBV30
AWRIRSGTDTQY
>TRBJ2-5|TRBV9
ASSASGTGETQY
>TRBJ1-4|TRBV5-4
ASSPQGREKLF
>TRBJ1-2|TRBV12-3/TRBV12-4
ASSRDRAYGYT
>TRBJ2-3|TRBV20-1
SARAEGIADTQY
>TRBJ1-3|TRBV18
ASSRGTAGNTIY
>TRBJ2-5|TRBV12-3/TRBV12-4
ASSLGSTQY
>TRBJ1-2|TRBV5-1
ASSLGVRWGYT
>TRBJ2-2|TRBV7-2
ASRPGTGVHTGELF
>TRBJ2-2|TRBV11-2
ASNYANTGELF
>TRBJ1-4|TRBV27
ASRGLPPGEKLF
>TRBJ2-6|TRBV30
AWSRGRGGSGANVLT
>TRBJ2-2|TRBV6-2/TRBV6-3
ASRMDKYTGELF
>TRBJ2-1|TRBV5-6
ASSLERFIYDEQF
>TRBJ1-5|TRBV20-1
SASAREGQPQH
>TRBJ2-1|TRBV28
ASTPASSESYNEQF